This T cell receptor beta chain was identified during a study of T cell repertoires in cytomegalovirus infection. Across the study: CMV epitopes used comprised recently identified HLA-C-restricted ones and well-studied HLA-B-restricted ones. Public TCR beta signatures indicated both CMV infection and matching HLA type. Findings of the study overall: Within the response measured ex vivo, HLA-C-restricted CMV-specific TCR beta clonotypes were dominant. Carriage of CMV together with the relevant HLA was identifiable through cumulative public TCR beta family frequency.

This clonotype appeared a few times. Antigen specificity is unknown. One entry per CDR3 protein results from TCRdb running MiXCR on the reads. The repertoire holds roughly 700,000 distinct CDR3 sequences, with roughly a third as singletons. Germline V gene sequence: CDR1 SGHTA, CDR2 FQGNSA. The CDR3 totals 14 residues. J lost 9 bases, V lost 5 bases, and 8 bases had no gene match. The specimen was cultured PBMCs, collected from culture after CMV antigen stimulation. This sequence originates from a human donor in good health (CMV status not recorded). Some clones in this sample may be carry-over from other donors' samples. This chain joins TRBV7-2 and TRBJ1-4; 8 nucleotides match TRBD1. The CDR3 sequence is CASSPDRAMQKLFF. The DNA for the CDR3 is TGTGCCAGCAGCCCGGACAGGGCAATGCAAAAACTGTTTTTT. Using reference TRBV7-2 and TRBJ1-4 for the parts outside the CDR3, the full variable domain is GAGVSQSPSNKVTEKGKDVELRCDPISGHTALYWYRQSLGQGLEFLIYFQGNSAPDKSGLPSDRFSAERTGGSVSTLTIQRTQQEDSAVYLCASSPDRAMQKLFFGSGTQLSVL.